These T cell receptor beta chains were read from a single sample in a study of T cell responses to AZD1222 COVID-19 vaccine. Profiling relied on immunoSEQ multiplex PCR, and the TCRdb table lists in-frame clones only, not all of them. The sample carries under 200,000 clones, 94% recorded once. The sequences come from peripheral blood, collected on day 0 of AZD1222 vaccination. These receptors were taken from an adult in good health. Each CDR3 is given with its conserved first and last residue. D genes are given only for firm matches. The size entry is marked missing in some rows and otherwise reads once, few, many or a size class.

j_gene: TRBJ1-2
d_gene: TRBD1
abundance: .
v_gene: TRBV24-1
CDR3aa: CATSDPGQGDYGYTF
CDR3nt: TGTGCCACCAGTGATCCGGGACAGGGTGACTATGGCTACACCTTC

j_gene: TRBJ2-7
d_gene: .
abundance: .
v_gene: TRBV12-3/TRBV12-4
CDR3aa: CASRQGLAFEQYF
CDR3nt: TGTGCCAGCAGGCAGGGGCTGGCCTTCGAGCAGTACTTC

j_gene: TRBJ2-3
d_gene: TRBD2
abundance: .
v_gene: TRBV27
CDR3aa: CASSLLAGELDTQYF
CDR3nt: TGTGCCAGCAGTTTACTAGCGGGAGAGTTAGATACGCAGTATTTT

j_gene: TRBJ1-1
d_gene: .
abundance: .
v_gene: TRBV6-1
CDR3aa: CASSGGIWTGNTEAFF
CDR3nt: TGTGCCAGCAGTGGAGGAATATGGACGGGGAACACTGAAGCTTTCTTT

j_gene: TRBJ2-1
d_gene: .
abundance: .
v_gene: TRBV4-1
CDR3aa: CASSQGASGQYNEQFF
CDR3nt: TGCGCCAGCAGCCAAGGGGCCAGCGGACAATACAATGAGCAGTTCTTC

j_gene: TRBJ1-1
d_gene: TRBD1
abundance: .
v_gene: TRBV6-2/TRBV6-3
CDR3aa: CASSIQGTEAFF
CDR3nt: TGTGCCAGCAGTATACAGGGGACTGAAGCTTTCTTT

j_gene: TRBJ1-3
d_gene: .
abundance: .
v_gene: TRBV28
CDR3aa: CASMPTGNTIYF
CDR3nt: TGTGCCAGCATGCCAACTGGAAACACCATATATTTT

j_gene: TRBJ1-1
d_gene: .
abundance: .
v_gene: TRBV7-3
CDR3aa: CASSFGRNTEAFF
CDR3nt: TGTGCCAGCAGCTTCGGGAGGAACACTGAAGCTTTCTTT

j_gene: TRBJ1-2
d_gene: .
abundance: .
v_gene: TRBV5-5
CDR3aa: CASSLVRTSTYGYTF
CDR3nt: TGTGCCAGCAGCTTGGTAAGGACATCTACTTATGGCTACACCTTC

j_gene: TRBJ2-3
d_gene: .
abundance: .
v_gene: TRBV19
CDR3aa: CASSLPGTIASTDTQYF
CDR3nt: TGTGCCAGTAGTCTGCCCGGGACAATAGCTAGCACAGATACGCAGTATTTT

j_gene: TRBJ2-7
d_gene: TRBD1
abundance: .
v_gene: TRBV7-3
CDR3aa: CASSFSTGDRPYEQYF
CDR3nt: TGTGCCAGCAGCTTTTCCACAGGGGACCGACCCTACGAGCAGTACTTC

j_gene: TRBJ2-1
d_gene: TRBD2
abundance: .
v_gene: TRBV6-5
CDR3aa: CASTLGLAGNNEQFF
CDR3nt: TGTGCCAGCACCCTGGGACTAGCGGGAAACAATGAGCAGTTCTTC

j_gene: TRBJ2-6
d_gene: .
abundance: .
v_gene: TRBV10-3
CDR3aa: CAISAVGSGANVLTF
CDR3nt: TGTGCCATCTCCGCGGTTGGCTCTGGGGCCAACGTCCTGACTTTC

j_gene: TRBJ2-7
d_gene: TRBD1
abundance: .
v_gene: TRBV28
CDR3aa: CASTEGATGDYEQYF
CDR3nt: TGTGCCAGCACCGAGGGGGCAACAGGGGACTACGAGCAGTACTTC

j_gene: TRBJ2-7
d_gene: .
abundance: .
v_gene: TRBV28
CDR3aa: CASTPAGTRYEQYF
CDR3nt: TGTGCCAGCACCCCCGCCGGGACAAGATACGAGCAGTACTTC

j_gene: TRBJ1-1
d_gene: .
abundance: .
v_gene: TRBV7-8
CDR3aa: CASSLVGKIEAFF
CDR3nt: TGTGCCAGCAGCTTAGTGGGGAAGATTGAAGCTTTCTTT

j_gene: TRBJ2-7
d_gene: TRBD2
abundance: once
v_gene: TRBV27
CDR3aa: CASSPLAGSYEQYF
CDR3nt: TGTGCCAGCAGTCCACTAGCGGGCTCCTACGAGCAGTACTTC

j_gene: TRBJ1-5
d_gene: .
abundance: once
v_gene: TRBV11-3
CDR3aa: CASYLRGEAGGNQPQHF
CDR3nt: TGTGCCAGCTATTTAAGGGGCGAGGCGGGGGGCAATCAGCCCCAGCATTTT

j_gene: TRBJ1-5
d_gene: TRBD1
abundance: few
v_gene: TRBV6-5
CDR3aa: CASSAGTGNQPQHF
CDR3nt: TGTGCCAGCAGCGCCGGGACAGGTAATCAGCCCCAGCATTTT

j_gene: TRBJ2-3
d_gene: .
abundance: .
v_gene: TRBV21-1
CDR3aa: CASSPPYYTDTQYF
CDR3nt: TGTGCCAGCAGCCCACCATATTACACAGATACGCAGTATTTT